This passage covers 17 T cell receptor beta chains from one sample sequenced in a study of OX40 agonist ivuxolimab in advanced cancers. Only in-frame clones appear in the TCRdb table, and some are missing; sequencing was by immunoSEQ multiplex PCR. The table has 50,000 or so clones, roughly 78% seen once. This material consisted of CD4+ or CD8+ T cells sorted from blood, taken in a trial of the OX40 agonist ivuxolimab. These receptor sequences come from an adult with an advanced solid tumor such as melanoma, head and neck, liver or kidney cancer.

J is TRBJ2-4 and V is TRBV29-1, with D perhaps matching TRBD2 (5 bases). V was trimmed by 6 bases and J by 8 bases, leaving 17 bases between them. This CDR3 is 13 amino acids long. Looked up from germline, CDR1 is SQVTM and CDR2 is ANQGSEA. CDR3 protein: CSVSEPPRDIQYF. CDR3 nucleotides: TGCAGCGTCTCCGAACCTCCGAGGGACATTCAGTACTTC.

The CDR3 region is CASSSTGYEQYF. The CDR3, as DNA: TGTGCCAGCAGCTCCACAGGTTACGAGCAGTACTTC. The chain recombines TRBV5-5 with TRBJ2-7; tentatively, D is TRBD1 (5 bases). CDR3 length equals 12 residues. Germline V gene data show CDR1 as SGHKS and CDR2 as YYEKEE (reference sequence). Trimming pared 3 bases from V and 4 bases from J, leaving 8 bases between.

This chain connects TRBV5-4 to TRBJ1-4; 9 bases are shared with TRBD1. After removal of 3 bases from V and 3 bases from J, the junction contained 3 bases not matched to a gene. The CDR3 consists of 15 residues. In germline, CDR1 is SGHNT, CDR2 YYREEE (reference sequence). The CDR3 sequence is CASSSRTGANEKLFF. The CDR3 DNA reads TGTGCCAGCAGCTCGAGGACAGGGGCTAATGAAAAACTGTTTTTT.

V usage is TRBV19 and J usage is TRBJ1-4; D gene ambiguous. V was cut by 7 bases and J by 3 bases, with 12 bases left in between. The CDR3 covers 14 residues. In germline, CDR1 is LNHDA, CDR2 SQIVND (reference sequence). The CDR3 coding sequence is TGTGCCAGTACCCCATCTCAGGCTAATGAAAAACTGTTTTTT. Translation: CASTPSQANEKLFF.

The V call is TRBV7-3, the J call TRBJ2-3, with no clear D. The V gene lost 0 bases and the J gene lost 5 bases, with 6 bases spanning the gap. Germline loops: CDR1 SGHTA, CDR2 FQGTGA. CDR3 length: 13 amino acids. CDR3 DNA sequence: TGTGCCAGCAGCTTAACCCCCCGAGATACGCAGTATTTT. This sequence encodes CASSLTPRDTQYF.

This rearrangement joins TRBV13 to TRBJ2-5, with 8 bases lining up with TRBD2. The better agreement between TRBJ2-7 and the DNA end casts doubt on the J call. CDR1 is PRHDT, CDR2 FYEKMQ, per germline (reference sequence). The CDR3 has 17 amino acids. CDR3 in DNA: TGTGCCAGCAGCTCCCCCGGTAGTAGCGGGGATTCCTACGAGCAGTACTTC. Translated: CASSSPGSSGDSYEQYF.

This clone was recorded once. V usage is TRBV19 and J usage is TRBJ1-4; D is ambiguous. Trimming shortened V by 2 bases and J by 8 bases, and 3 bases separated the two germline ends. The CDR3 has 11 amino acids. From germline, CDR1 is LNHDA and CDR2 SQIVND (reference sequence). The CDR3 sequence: CASSIQEKLFF. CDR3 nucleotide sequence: TGTGCCAGTAGTATACAGGAAAAACTGTTTTTT.

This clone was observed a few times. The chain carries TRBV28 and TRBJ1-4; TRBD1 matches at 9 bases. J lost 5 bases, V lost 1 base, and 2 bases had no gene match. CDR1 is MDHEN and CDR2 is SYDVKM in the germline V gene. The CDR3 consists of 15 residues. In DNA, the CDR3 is TGTGCCAGCAGTTTATTAGGGACAGGGAATGAAAAACTGTTTTTT. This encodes CASSLLGTGNEKLFF. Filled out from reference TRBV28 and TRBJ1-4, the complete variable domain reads DVKVTQSSRYLVKRTGEKVFLECVQDMDHENMFWYRQDPGLGLRLIYFSYDVKMKEKGDIPEGYSVSREKKERFSLILESASTNQTSMYLCASSLLGTGNEKLFFGSGTQLSVL.

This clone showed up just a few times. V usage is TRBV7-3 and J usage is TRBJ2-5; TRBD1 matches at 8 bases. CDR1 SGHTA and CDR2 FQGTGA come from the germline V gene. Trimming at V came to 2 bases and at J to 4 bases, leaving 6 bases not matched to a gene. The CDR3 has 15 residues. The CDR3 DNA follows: TGTGCCAGCAGCTTATCGGGACAGGAGGGAGAGACCCAGTACTTC. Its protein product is CASSLSGQEGETQYF. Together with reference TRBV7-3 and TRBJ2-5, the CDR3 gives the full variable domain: GAGVSQTPSNKVTEKGKYVELRCDPISGHTALYWYRQSLGQGPEFLIYFQGTGAADDSGLPNDRFFAVRPEGSVSTLKIQRTERGDSAVYLCASSLSGQEGETQYFGPGTRLLVL.

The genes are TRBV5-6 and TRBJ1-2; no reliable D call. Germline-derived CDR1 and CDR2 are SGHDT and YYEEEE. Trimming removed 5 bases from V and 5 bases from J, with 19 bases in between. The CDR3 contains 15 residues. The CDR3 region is CASRRGSLGTYGYTF. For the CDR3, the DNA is TGTGCCAGCAGGCGGGGATCCCTGGGCACGTATGGCTACACCTTC.

This chain's CDR3 is CASSQDGGLAGRPRETQYF. The CDR3 DNA follows: TGTGCCAGCAGCCAAGATGGGGGACTAGCGGGCCGTCCTAGAGAGACCCAGTACTTC. The chain couples TRBV4-2 to TRBJ2-5, with 12 bases aligning to TRBD2. CDR1 and CDR2 from the germline V gene are LGHNA and YNFKEQ. Unmatched junction bases numbered 12, after V lost 0 bases and J lost 4 bases. The CDR3 has 19 residues.

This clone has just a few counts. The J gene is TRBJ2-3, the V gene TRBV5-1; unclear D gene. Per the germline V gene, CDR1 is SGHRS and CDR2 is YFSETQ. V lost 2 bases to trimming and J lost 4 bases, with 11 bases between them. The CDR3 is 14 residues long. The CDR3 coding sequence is TGCGCCAGCAGCTTCGGCCTCCCCGCAGATACGCAGTATTTT. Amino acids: CASSFGLPADTQYF.

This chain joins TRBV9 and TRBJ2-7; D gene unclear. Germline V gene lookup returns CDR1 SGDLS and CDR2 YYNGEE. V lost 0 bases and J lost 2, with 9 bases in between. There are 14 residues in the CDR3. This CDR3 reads CASSVAATAYEQYF. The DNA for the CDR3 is TGTGCCAGCAGCGTAGCAGCGACTGCCTACGAGCAGTACTTC.

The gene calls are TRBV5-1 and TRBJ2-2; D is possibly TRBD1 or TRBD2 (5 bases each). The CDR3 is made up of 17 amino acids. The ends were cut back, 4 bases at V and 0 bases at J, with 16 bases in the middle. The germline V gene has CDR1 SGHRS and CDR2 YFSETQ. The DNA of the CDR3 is TGCGCCAGCAGCATGGGAACCGGGACGGCGAACACCGGGGAGCTGTTTTTT. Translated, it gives CASSMGTGTANTGELFF.

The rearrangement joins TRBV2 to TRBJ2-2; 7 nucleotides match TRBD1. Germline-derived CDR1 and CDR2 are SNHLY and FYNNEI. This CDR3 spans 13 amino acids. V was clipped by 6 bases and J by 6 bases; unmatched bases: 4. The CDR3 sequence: CASRAGGPGELFF. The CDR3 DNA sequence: TGTGCCAGCAGGGCAGGGGGACCCGGGGAGCTGTTTTTT.

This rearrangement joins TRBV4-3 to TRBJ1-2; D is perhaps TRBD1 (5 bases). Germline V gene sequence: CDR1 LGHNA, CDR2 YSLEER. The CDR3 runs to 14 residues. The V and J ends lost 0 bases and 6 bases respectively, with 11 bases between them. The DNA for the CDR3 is TGCGCCAGCAGCCAAGATCAGGGAAGGGATGGCTACACCTTC. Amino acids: CASSQDQGRDGYTF.

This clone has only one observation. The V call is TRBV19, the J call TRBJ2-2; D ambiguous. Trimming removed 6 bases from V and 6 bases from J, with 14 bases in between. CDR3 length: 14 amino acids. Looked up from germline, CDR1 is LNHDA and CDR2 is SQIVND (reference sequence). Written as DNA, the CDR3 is TGTGCCAGTAGCTTCACCCGGGTCTCCGGGGAGCTGTTTTTT. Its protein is CASSFTRVSGELFF.